Below, 8 T cell receptor beta chains from the same sample are listed, as sequenced in a study of cytomegalovirus exposure and HLA in healthy donors. A multiplex PCR was run with 60 Vbeta primers and 13 Jbeta primers. Sequencing was performed with immunoSEQ multiplex PCR; in TCRdb, only in-frame clones are kept and a portion is missing. The sample carries under 150,000 clones, more than 80% recorded once. Sequenced input: PBMCs. These receptors all come from a woman in her thirties or forties in good health and CMV-seropositive.

V is TRBV7-9 and J is TRBJ1-4, with D possibly being TRBD1 (6 bases). Trimming cost V 2 bases and J 5 bases, with 9 bases left between them. The CDR3 covers 14 residues. Germline CDR1 SEHNR, CDR2 FQNEAQ (reference sequence). Here the CDR3 reads CASSLRGGNEKLFF. CDR3 coding DNA: TGTGCCAGCAGCTTAAGGGGGGGAAATGAAAAACTGTTTTTT.

The chain links TRBV4-1 to TRBJ2-3, with TRBD2 matching over 12 bases. There are 17 residues in the CDR3. The V gene's germline CDR1 is MGHRA and CDR2 YSYEKL. The J segment lost 4 bases and the V segment lost 0 bases, leaving 5 bases of the junction unmatched. The CDR3 spells CASSQDVTSGSPDTQYF. CDR3 sequence (DNA): TGCGCCAGCAGCCAAGATGTGACTAGCGGGAGCCCAGATACGCAGTATTTT.

V and J are TRBV4-2 and TRBJ2-1; 7 nucleotides align to TRBD2. The length of the CDR3 is 16 residues. J was trimmed by 5 bases and V by 1 base; bases with no gene match: 8. CDR1 and CDR2 from the germline V gene are LGHNA and YNFKEQ. The CDR3 protein is CASSQGVSSGHNEQFF. CDR3 nucleotides: TGTGCCAGCAGCCAAGGGGTGTCTAGCGGCCACAATGAGCAGTTCTTC.

The rearrangement joins TRBV2 to TRBJ2-3; TRBD2 aligns across 8 bases. CDR3 length equals 13 residues. Germline V gene data show CDR1 as SNHLY and CDR2 as FYNNEI. Trimming took 7 bases from V and 5 from J; bases not matched to a gene: 5. CDR3 residues: CASIVGLEDTQYF. The CDR3 region has the DNA TGTGCCAGCATAGTGGGACTAGAAGATACGCAGTATTTT.

This sequence joins TRBV27 and TRBJ1-5; no firm D call. Germline lookup yields CDR1 MNHEY and CDR2 SMNVEV (reference sequence). V lost 4 bases and J lost 7, with 29 bases in between. There are 19 residues in the CDR3. CDR3 residues: CASSSLPPREGEAGQPQHF. The CDR3 bases are TGTGCCAGCAGTTCTTTACCCCCCCGGGAGGGTGAGGCAGGACAGCCCCAGCATTTT.

This clone was seen a few times. The rearrangement joins TRBV7-2 to TRBJ1-6; no definite D call. This CDR3 has 16 amino acids. The V and J ends lost 7 bases and 9 bases respectively, with 22 bases between them. CDR1 is SGHTA and CDR2 is FQGNSA in the germline V gene. CDR3 region: CASTARRARGISPLHF. CDR3 DNA sequence: TGTGCCAGCACTGCTAGGCGGGCCCGAGGGATTTCACCCCTCCACTTT.

The chain combines TRBV15 with TRBJ2-5; a possible D gene is TRBD2 (6 bases). The germline gives CDR1 LNHNV, CDR2 YYDKDF (reference sequence). V dropped 4 bases and J dropped 5 bases, with 17 bases sitting between them. The CDR3 runs 15 residues. DNA of the CDR3: TGTGCCACCAGCATCCCTGGGGGGATGTCGGAGACCCAGTACTTC. It translates to CATSIPGGMSETQYF. Full variable domain (outside the CDR3, taken from reference TRBV15 and TRBJ2-5): DAMVIQNPRYQVTQFGKPVTLSCSQTLNHNVMYWYQQKSSQAPKLLFHYYDKDFNNEADTPDNFQSRRPNTSFCFLDIRSPGLGDTAMYLCATSIPGGMSETQYFGPGTRLLVL.

This clone was detected only a few times. The chain recombines TRBV21-1 with TRBJ1-5. TRBV21-1 is noted as a pseudogene. This CDR3 region has 17 residues. The CDR3 reads CASSNGDGLRLGQPQHF. CDR3 bases: TGTGCCAGCAGCAATGGCGACGGACTTAGGTTAGGTCAGCCCCAGCATTTT.